The 14 T cell receptor beta chains listed next were all sequenced from one sample in a study of beta chain features in type 1 diabetes. As every portion of the isolated RNA was reverse transcribed, the sequencing read expressed TCRB transcripts. The data were produced by immunoSEQ multiplex PCR, yet TCRdb's version contains in-frame clones alone and is incomplete. The sample includes about half a million clones, roughly 11% of them seen just once. Sequencing was carried out using naive CD4+ T cells from blood. These receptors all come from a woman between 18 and 29 years old in good health.

CDR3 sequence reads: CASSQDSSGTGGETQYF. The DNA of the CDR3 is TGCGCCAGCAGCCAAGATAGTAGCGGGACAGGCGGTGAGACCCAGTACTTC. The chain carries TRBV4-1 and TRBJ2-5; D may match TRBD1 or TRBD2 (8 bases each). V was trimmed by 0 bases and J by 5 bases, leaving 19 bases between them. CDR1 is MGHRA, CDR2 YSYEKL, per germline. The CDR3 consists of 17 residues.

This clone was detected only a few times. This chain uses TRBV7-2 with TRBJ2-2; no clear D. The CDR3 spans 16 residues. CDR1 is SGHTA, CDR2 FQGNSA, per germline. The V gene lost 5 bases and the J gene lost 0 bases, with 13 bases spanning the gap. The CDR3 sequence is CASSPKGGANTGELFF. The CDR3 DNA sequence: TGTGCCAGCAGCCCCAAGGGTGGCGCGAACACCGGGGAGCTGTTTTTT. The full variable domain, its missing parts supplied by reference TRBV7-2 and TRBJ2-2, is GAGVSQSPSNKVTEKGKDVELRCDPISGHTALYWYRQSLGQGLEFLIYFQGNSAPDKSGLPSDRFSAERTGGSVSTLTIQRTQQEDSAVYLCASSPKGGANTGELFFGEGSRLTVL.

The J gene is TRBJ2-1, the V gene TRBV4-2; 12 bases fit TRBD2. CDR1 is LGHNA and CDR2 is YNFKEQ in the germline V gene. V shed 1 base, J shed 8 bases, and the junction held 6 bases outside the gene matches. CDR3 length: 16 amino acids. CDR3 in amino acids: CASSQASGRAIHEQFF. The CDR3 DNA reads TGTGCCAGCAGCCAAGCTAGCGGGAGGGCCATCCATGAGCAGTTCTTC.

Only a few counts were recorded for this clone. The chain is built from TRBV4-1 and TRBJ2-1, with D tentatively TRBD2 (6 bases). V was clipped by 4 bases and J by 7 bases, with 14 bases between them. Germline V gene lookup returns CDR1 MGHRA and CDR2 YSYEKL. This CDR3 has 14 residues. CDR3 DNA: TGCGCCAGCAGCCGACGACTAGGACAAAATGAGCAGTTCTTC. It encodes CASSRRLGQNEQFF.

This chain uses TRBV19 with TRBJ1-1; D not resolved. The CDR3 runs to 14 residues. Trimming left V 3 bases short and J 7 bases short, with 15 bases between. Germline V lookup: CDR1 LNHDA, CDR2 SQIVND (reference sequence). CDR3 loop: CASSIRNPSLEAFF. The CDR3 DNA reads as TGTGCCAGTAGTATCAGGAATCCCAGCCTTGAAGCTTTCTTT. The entire variable domain, with the rest obtained from reference TRBV19 and TRBJ1-1, is as follows: DGGITQSPKYLFRKEGQNVTLSCEQNLNHDAMYWYRQDPGQGLRLIYYSQIVNDFQKGDIAEGYSVSREKKESFPLTVTSAQKNPTAFYLCASSIRNPSLEAFFGQGTRLTVV.

This chain uses TRBV18 with TRBJ2-7; D may correspond to TRBD1 or TRBD2 (5 bases each). The V gene lost 0 bases and the J gene lost 2 bases, with 14 bases spanning the gap. There are 16 residues in the CDR3. Germline values: CDR1 KGHSH, CDR2 LQKENI. The CDR3 loop reads CASSPPGRADPYEQYF. CDR3 DNA: TGTGCCAGCTCACCACCGGGACGGGCAGACCCCTACGAGCAGTACTTC.

The chain carries TRBV4-1 and TRBJ1-6, with 9 bases fitting TRBD1. The germline gives CDR1 MGHRA, CDR2 YSYEKL. The CDR3 runs 17 residues. After removal of 4 bases from V and 13 bases from J, the junction contained 17 bases not matched to a gene. This CDR3 is CASSPITGTGPFLPLHF. CDR3 DNA: TGCGCCAGCAGCCCGATCACCGGGACAGGGCCATTCCTCCCCCTCCACTTT.

V is TRBV30 and J is TRBJ1-1; D possibly corresponds to TRBD1 (5 bases). V shed 3 bases and J shed 0 bases, with 11 bases lying between them. Per germline, CDR1 GTSNPN and CDR2 SVGIG (reference sequence). The CDR3 contains 14 residues. The CDR3 here is CAWRQKQVNTEAFF. In DNA, the CDR3 is TGTGCCTGGAGACAGAAACAGGTGAACACTGAAGCTTTCTTT.

There are a few counts of this clone. The J gene is TRBJ2-7, the V gene TRBV6-6; the D gene is possibly TRBD2 (7 bases). The CDR3 has 15 amino acids. The germline V and J ends were trimmed by 4 bases and 4 bases, with 17 bases remaining between them. Germline values: CDR1 MNHNY, CDR2 SVGAGI (reference sequence). The CDR3 reads CASSSLLAGAYEQYF. In nucleotides, the CDR3 is TGTGCCAGCAGTTCTCTCCTCGCGGGGGCATACGAGCAGTACTTC.

This clone was seen more than once but under ten times. Here the CDR3 DNA reads TGTGCCAGCAGCCTCCCCGGGAGTGGCAGGGATCACGAGCAGTACGTC. It specifies CASSLPGSGRDHEQYV. J is TRBJ2-7 and V is TRBV7-9, with D perhaps TRBD2 (6 bases). V was pared by 5 bases and J by 5 bases, with 22 bases between. This CDR3 has 16 residues. From germline, CDR1 is SEHNR and CDR2 FQNEAQ (reference sequence).

CDR3 in amino acids: CASSYPDTETQYF. CDR3 bases: TGTGCCAGCAGTTATCCGGACACGGAGACCCAGTACTTC. The gene calls are TRBV6-5 and TRBJ2-5, with TRBD1 as a possible D gene (5 bases). Looked up from germline, CDR1 is MNHEY and CDR2 is SVGAGI. With 3 bases removed from V and 5 bases from J, the gap between germline ends came to 10 bases. CDR3 length: 13 amino acids.

The chain carries TRBV18 and TRBJ2-7; D is possibly TRBD1 (5 bases). CDR1 and CDR2 from the germline V gene are KGHSH and LQKENI. Trimming stripped 2 bases from V and 6 bases from J, with 20 bases between. The CDR3 loop spans 16 amino acids. CDR3 sequence: CASSPFKEQVLSEQYF. As DNA, the CDR3 is TGTGCCAGCTCACCATTTAAGGAACAGGTGCTTAGCGAGCAGTACTTC.

This clone was detected only a few times. The CDR3 DNA sequence: TGTGCCAGCAGCCTATCAACGAACACTGAAGCTTTCTTT. Its translation: CASSLSTNTEAFF. The rearrangement joins TRBV11-2 to TRBJ1-1; D call uncertain. The CDR3 totals 13 residues. The ends were cut back, 5 bases at V and 1 base at J, with 8 bases in the middle. The germline CDR1 and CDR2 sequences are SGHAT and FQNNGV.

This clone was seen a handful of times. The V gene is TRBV7-6, the J gene TRBJ2-5, with a tentative D call TRBD2 (5 bases). The germline gives CDR1 SGHVS, CDR2 FNYEAQ. This CDR3 spans 15 amino acids. Deletions cut 5 bases from V and 2 bases from J, with 15 bases between. CDR3 region: CASSALRTQQETQYF. Here the CDR3 DNA reads TGTGCCAGCAGCGCCCTCAGGACTCAGCAAGAGACCCAGTACTTC.